This T cell receptor (beta chain) is from a study of T-cell memory formation after mild COVID-19 (dated by TCRdb to the early 2020s). Notes on the research overall: TCR sequence clusters from the two donors were found to be largely donor specific. Two young, previously healthy adult volunteers, one female and one male, were included in the cohort. In a couple of donors, T-cell clones that expanded and contracted after mild COVID-19 were followed by sequencing TCRalpha and TCRbeta repertoires longitudinally. The investigation overall reported the following: Some responding clones were found in pre-infection memory, which suggests that pre-existing cross-reactive memory T cells took part in the SARS-CoV-2 response. SARS-CoV-2 specificity was not confirmed for the second-wave clones peaking on day 37. Contracting CD4+ clones were found mainly in CM and EM memory subsets, while CD8+ clones were enriched in EMRA. Clones contracting from day 15 to 85 had balanced CD4/CD8 phenotypes, while a second wave expanding from day 15 to 37 was biased towards CD4+. The study covered only a couple of mild cases, and larger cohorts including severe cases with pre-infection samples were considered necessary.

Ficoll-Paque density gradient centrifugation was used to isolate PBMCs. The sample holds a few counts of this clonotype. Its binding antigen is unknown. No base qualities exist here, and no much larger clone lies one base off it. The instrument given in TCRdb is Illumina NovaSeq 6000. cDNA libraries for TCRalpha and TCRbeta were prepared by 5'RACE using constant-segment primers, with sample barcodes and unique molecular identifiers added. RNA was extracted from every sample with Trizol reagent. Libraries were amplified in two PCR steps, with a second sample barcode and Illumina TruSeq adapters added in the second step. The libraries were sequenced on an Illumina NovaSeq using 2 x 150 bp paired-end reads. The study's own analysis went as follows. Demultiplexing of reads and collapsing into UMI-guided consensus sequences were performed with migec v1.2.7. With mixcr v2.1.11, UMI consensuses were aligned to TRA and TRB V and J templates and assembled into clonotypes. A clonotype was counted as expanded or contracted only if both edgeR and NoisET called the change significant, with noise models trained on biological replicates. edgeR calls used a false discovery rate-adjusted p below 0.01 and a log2 fold-change threshold of 1. As an exploratory analysis of dynamics, max-normalized trajectories of the 1000 most abundant clonotypes were examined with PCA combined with hierarchical clustering. Each responding clone was given a CD4 or CD8 phenotype based on the CD4+ and CD8+ repertoires, which had been sequenced separately. TCRdb reworked the public reads: Q25 trimming with fastp, MiXCR clone assembly, productive beta chains retained. Rows with a matching CDR3 protein are joined into one entry that keeps the most common DNA and genes. The V and J calls reflect TCRdb's pipeline rather than the authors' work. Within this sample are roughly 130,000 distinct CDR3 sequences, with roughly 15% of them counted one time only. The ten top clones hold 11% to 15% of the sample.

The TCR was taken from an adult woman who had mild COVID-19 (a few samples of this study predate the infection). The sample titles of this study are shuffled in the database, so cell type and time point are left out; the donor was told from shared clones. Sequenced sample: PBMCs or a T cell subset sorted from them (not recorded which).

The DNA sequence follows: TGCAGCGTTATGACAGGGGCTATCGGTGAAGCTTTCTTT. It translates to CSVMTGAIGEAFF. The rearranged segments are TRBV29-1 and TRBJ1-1, with 8 bases in between that match TRBD1. The germline V gene supplies CDR1 SQVTM and CDR2 ANQGSEA. The CDR3, cysteine through phenylalanine, is 13 amino acids long. CDR3 DNA is the only sequence kept; it has 39 bases, read in frame from the first base. After removal of 5 bases from V and 7 bases from J, the junction retains 9 bases not matched to a gene. The full variable domain, with segments outside the CDR3 supplied by the reference TRBV29-1 and TRBJ1-1 proteins, appears as SAVISQKPSRDICQRGTSLTIQCQVDSQVTMMFWYRQQPGQSLTLIATANQGSEATYESGFVIDKFPISRPNLTFSTLTVSNMSPEDSSIYLCSVMTGAIGEAFFGQGTRLTVV.